A selection of T cell receptor beta chains follows, all from one sample in a study of T cell repertoires in cytomegalovirus infection. Antigen specificity for these receptors is unknown. One entry per CDR3 protein, called by TCRdb with MiXCR from the reads. Of about 130,000 distinct CDR3 sequences listed, roughly 25% were seen once; the top ten hold 30% to 40%. Sequencing was done on a sample of PBMCs, sequenced either directly or after in vitro stimulation (not recorded which). The receptors shown here come from a human donor in good health (CMV status not recorded). Some clones in this sample may be carry-over from other donors' samples. CDR3s leave out the opening cysteine and the closing phenylalanine or tryptophan. Fields, in order: V gene, J gene, CDR3 protein.

v_gene: TRBV7-9
j_gene: TRBJ2-7
CDR3aa: ASRPWDSSYEQY

v_gene: TRBV28
j_gene: TRBJ2-5
CDR3aa: ASSFGREETQY

v_gene: TRBV19
j_gene: TRBJ1-1
CDR3aa: ASINIGPKGTEAF

v_gene: TRBV6-2/TRBV6-3
j_gene: TRBJ1-2
CDR3aa: ASSSPRGGSYGYT

v_gene: TRBV6-2/TRBV6-3
j_gene: TRBJ1-5
CDR3aa: ASSSRGSEPQH

v_gene: TRBV24-1
j_gene: TRBJ1-2
CDR3aa: ATSDITGNYGYT

v_gene: TRBV7-9
j_gene: TRBJ2-5
CDR3aa: ASSFWQTGPTWGTQY

v_gene: TRBV4-1
j_gene: TRBJ2-7
CDR3aa: ASSQELAPRREQY

v_gene: TRBV29-1
j_gene: TRBJ2-1
CDR3aa: SVEDPLRGQQF

v_gene: TRBV6-2/TRBV6-3
j_gene: TRBJ2-1
CDR3aa: ASSAGGNEQF

v_gene: TRBV7-2
j_gene: TRBJ2-1
CDR3aa: ASRKIGSSYNEQF

v_gene: TRBV27
j_gene: TRBJ1-6
CDR3aa: ASKQQRSPLH

v_gene: TRBV20-1
j_gene: TRBJ1-1
CDR3aa: SARGSRAEAF

v_gene: TRBV7-9
j_gene: TRBJ1-2
CDR3aa: ASSSLNYGYT

v_gene: TRBV19
j_gene: TRBJ2-3
CDR3aa: ASSRDIAGVMETDTQY

v_gene: TRBV6-5
j_gene: TRBJ2-3
CDR3aa: ASSYSRTTFRDTQY

v_gene: TRBV28
j_gene: TRBJ2-7
CDR3aa: ASRTDLFYEQY

v_gene: TRBV12-3/TRBV12-4
j_gene: TRBJ1-5
CDR3aa: ASSFFTDTNQPQH

v_gene: TRBV7-9
j_gene: TRBJ2-7
CDR3aa: ASSLDFGGGSTFVYEQY

v_gene: TRBV2
j_gene: TRBJ1-1
CDR3aa: ASSEDRGLGAF

v_gene: TRBV6-2/TRBV6-3
j_gene: TRBJ2-7
CDR3aa: ASRDPPESYEQY

v_gene: TRBV28
j_gene: TRBJ1-3
CDR3aa: ASKETGIYRSGNTIY

v_gene: TRBV7-9
j_gene: TRBJ2-3
CDR3aa: ASSWSGSVSDTQY

v_gene: TRBV12-3/TRBV12-4
j_gene: TRBJ1-1
CDR3aa: ASTPTGGTEAF

v_gene: TRBV6-1
j_gene: TRBJ2-1
CDR3aa: ASTGRGYGEQF

v_gene: TRBV6-1
j_gene: TRBJ2-3
CDR3aa: ASSRSGDTQY

v_gene: TRBV29-1
j_gene: TRBJ2-3
CDR3aa: SGTPGDTQY

v_gene: TRBV13
j_gene: TRBJ1-1
CDR3aa: ASSPTGTGVRDTEAF

v_gene: TRBV12-3/TRBV12-4
j_gene: TRBJ2-1
CDR3aa: ASRRDVAWSYNEQF

v_gene: TRBV7-6
j_gene: TRBJ1-3
CDR3aa: ASIVPGGVKSSGNTIY

v_gene: TRBV20-1
j_gene: TRBJ2-5
CDR3aa: SALQPGETQY

v_gene: TRBV12-5
j_gene: TRBJ2-1
CDR3aa: ASGGVGYLEQF

v_gene: TRBV5-6
j_gene: TRBJ1-5
CDR3aa: ASSRRDRDNQPQH